These 3 T cell receptor beta chains were all obtained from the same sample, sequenced in a study of blood T cell repertoires in COVID-19. Measured with immunoSEQ multiplex PCR; TCRdb has only the in-frame clones, and not every one. The data show approximately 450,000 clones, around 89% seen once. The sample was peripheral blood. These receptors came from a woman aged 25 to 39 with acute or convalescent COVID-19.

The genes are TRBV3-1 (or the pseudogene TRBV3-2) and TRBJ1-2; 8 bases line up with TRBD1. The CDR3 is made up of 14 amino acids. V was pared by 5 bases and J by 2 bases, with 4 bases of the junction left unmatched. Germline V gene lookup returns CDR1 LGHDT and CDR2 YNNKEL (reference sequence). This CDR3 reads CASSYRGVNYGYTF. CDR3 in DNA: TGTGCCAGCAGCTACAGGGGGGTAAACTATGGCTACACCTTC.

The chain is built from TRBV20-1 and TRBJ2-7, with D perhaps TRBD1 (6 bases). The CDR3 covers 11 residues. The germline V gene encodes CDR1 DFQATT and CDR2 SNEGSKA (reference sequence). Trimming removed 6 bases from V and 5 bases from J, with 11 bases in between. Written as DNA, the CDR3 is TGCAGTGCCGCAGGGGTACACGAGCAGTACTTC. It yields the protein CSAAGVHEQYF.

This clone was detected once. The rearrangement links TRBV5-1 to TRBJ2-5; 7 bases are a match to TRBD2. Germline lookup yields CDR1 SGHRS and CDR2 YFSETQ. The CDR3 is 15 residues long. J gave up 5 bases and V 1 base, and 8 bases lay outside the gene matches. CDR3 loop: CASSLLGEGLETQYF. CDR3 in DNA: TGCGCCAGCAGCTTGTTAGGGGAGGGATTGGAGACCCAGTACTTC.